This T cell receptor (beta chain) was observed in a study of blood T cell repertoires in COVID-19. Profiled with immunoSEQ multiplex PCR; TCRdb holds only in-frame clones, not every one. Of fewer than 350,000 clones in the sample, roughly 89% were seen once. The TCR comes from a woman aged 35 to 49 who had recovered from COVID-19. Sequenced: PBMCs or T cells enriched from blood (not recorded which).

The CDR3: CASSVVPDTGELFF. The CDR3 DNA reads TGTGCCAGCAGCGTAGTACCGGACACCGGGGAGCTGTTTTTT. The chain combines TRBV9 with TRBJ2-2; no reliable D call. Trimming left V 0 bases short and J 3 bases short, with 6 bases between. From germline, CDR1 is SGDLS and CDR2 YYNGEE. The CDR3 loop spans 14 amino acids.